Listed below are T cell receptor beta chains from one sample, sequenced in a study of blood T cell repertoires in COVID-19. Clones were sequenced by immunoSEQ multiplex PCR, and TCRdb holds only the in-frame ones, with some missing. The sample carries tens of thousands of clones, roughly 87% recorded once. The sample taken for sequencing was peripheral blood. The receptors shown here come from a man in his fifties or sixties with COVID-19, enrolled during active disease. The CDR3 runs from the conserved cysteine through the conserved F or W. A D gene is named only where the DNA matches it firmly. Some rows have no size entry. The others give once, few or many, or a class for an expanded clone.

TRBD1,NA,TRBV19,TRBJ2-4,CASSMGQRQNIQYF,TGTGCCAGTAGTATGGGACAGAGACAAAACATTCAGTACTTC
NA,NA,TRBV7-9,TRBJ1-1,CASSLAGNTEAFF,TGTGCCAGCAGCTTGGCAGGGAACACTGAAGCTTTCTTT
NA,once,TRBV9,TRBJ2-1,CASSVSYSDEQFF,TGTGCCAGCAGCGTGAGTTACTCGGATGAGCAGTTCTTC
TRBD1,NA,TRBV7-8,TRBJ2-7,CASSPLPGQGAEQYF,TGTGCCAGCAGCCCATTACCGGGACAGGGAGCCGAGCAGTACTTC
TRBD2,NA,TRBV5-1,TRBJ2-5,CASSDGLAGGGGTQYF,TGCGCCAGCAGCGATGGACTAGCGGGAGGAGGGGGGACCCAGTACTTC
TRBD1,NA,TRBV29-1,TRBJ1-2,CSVGGGSRGRGYTF,TGCAGCGTTGGAGGGGGTTCGAGGGGGCGCGGCTACACCTTC
TRBD2,NA,TRBV4-3,TRBJ2-7,CASSQVSGSTYEQYF,TGCGCCAGCAGCCAAGTGAGCGGGAGTACGTACGAGCAGTACTTC
NA,NA,TRBV19,TRBJ2-4,CASSKAGVVSKNIQYF,TGTGCCAGTAGTAAAGCAGGGGTAGTCTCCAAAAACATTCAGTACTTC
TRBD1,NA,TRBV5-1,TRBJ1-1,CASSGRTGRHTEAFF,TGCGCCAGCAGCGGAAGGACAGGTCGTCACACTGAAGCTTTCTTT
TRBD2,NA,TRBV7-2,TRBJ2-7,CASSSYTGTRNYEQYF,TGTGCCAGCAGCTCTTATACCGGGACTAGGAACTACGAGCAGTACTTC
TRBD1,NA,TRBV7-9,TRBJ2-7,CASSSRTGGLDEQYF,TGTGCCAGCAGCTCGCGGACAGGGGGCCTCGACGAGCAGTACTTC
NA,NA,TRBV7-2,TRBJ1-1,CASSATGTLNTEAFF,TGTGCCAGCAGCGCCACCGGGACATTGAACACTGAAGCTTTCTTT
TRBD1,NA,TRBV28,TRBJ1-6,CATRRAGGHNSPLHF,TGTGCCACCCGGCGGGCAGGGGGCCATAATTCACCCCTCCACTTT
NA,NA,TRBV4-2,TRBJ1-3,CASSQRVGRNSGNTIYF,TGTGCCAGCAGCCAGAGGGTGGGCCGAAACTCTGGAAACACCATATATTTT
TRBD2,NA,TRBV4-3,TRBJ2-7,CASSQPGLAGDEQYF,TGCGCCAGCAGCCAACCGGGACTAGCGGGAGACGAGCAGTACTTC
TRBD1,NA,TRBV18,TRBJ2-7,CASSLDRGEQYF,TGTGCCAGCTCACTCGACAGGGGCGAGCAGTACTTC
TRBD2,NA,TRBV9,TRBJ2-3,CASKSGLAGDGPAQYF,TGTGCCAGCAAATCAGGGCTAGCGGGAGACGGGCCCGCGCAGTATTTT
TRBD1,NA,TRBV5-4,TRBJ2-1,CASSSGETGKDGEQFF,TGTGCCAGCAGTTCCGGCGAGACAGGGAAGGACGGTGAGCAGTTCTTC
NA,NA,TRBV7-9,TRBJ2-7,CASSLSPRGGVGEQYF,TGTGCCAGCAGCTTAAGCCCCCGAGGGGGGGTGGGCGAGCAGTACTTC
TRBD1,NA,TRBV6-1,TRBJ1-5,CASSEGTGARSNQPQHF,TGTGCCAGCAGTGAAGGGACAGGGGCTCGGAGCAATCAGCCCCAGCATTTT
TRBD1,NA,TRBV13,TRBJ1-3,CASSPRQGVPGNTIYF,TGTGCCAGCAGCCCCCGACAGGGGGTGCCGGGAAACACCATATATTTT
TRBD1,NA,TRBV6-5,TRBJ1-4,CASSLAPQGAGEKLFF,TGTGCCAGCAGTTTGGCACCACAGGGGGCTGGTGAAAAACTGTTTTTT